This T cell receptor beta chain was identified during a study of Tregs in tolerant kidney transplant recipients. Libraries were prepared by immunoSEQ multiplex PCR; TCRdb keeps only in-frame clonotypes and omits some of them. The data hold around 61,000 clones, with 87% observed a single time. Study results and limitations: Findings come from small patient numbers and require larger validation.

Mixed chimerism was transient after nonmyeloablative marrow transplants from related graft donors. Unstimulated Tregs (CD4+CD25+CD127-) and CD4+CD25- non-Tregs were sorted from PBMCs. As to this clone: Its antigen is not identified.

CDR3 size: 14 residues. V lost 2 bases, J lost 5 bases, and 13 bases lay in between. Germline V CDR1 and CDR2: SGHRS, YFSETQ. Sequences were derived from CD4+ T cells from blood (PBMCs), sampled 6 months after the transplant. This TCR derives from a human patient who received a combined kidney and bone marrow transplant. The T cells may partly be graft donor cells. The chain couples TRBV5-1 to TRBJ2-5, with D possibly being TRBD2 (6 bases). The DNA for the CDR3 is TGCGCCAGCAGCTTCGGGGGATTCGACGAGACCCAGTACTTC. Encoded protein: CASSFGGFDETQYF.